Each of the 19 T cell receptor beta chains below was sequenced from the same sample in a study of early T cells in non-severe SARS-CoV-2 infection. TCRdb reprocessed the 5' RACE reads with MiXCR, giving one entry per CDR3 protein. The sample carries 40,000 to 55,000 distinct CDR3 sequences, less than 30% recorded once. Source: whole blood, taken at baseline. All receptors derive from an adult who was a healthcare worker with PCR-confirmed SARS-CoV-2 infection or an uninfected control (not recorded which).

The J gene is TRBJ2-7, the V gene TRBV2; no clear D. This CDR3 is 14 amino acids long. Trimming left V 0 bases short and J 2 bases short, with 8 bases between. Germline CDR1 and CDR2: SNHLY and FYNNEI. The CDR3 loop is CASSEASTTYEQYF. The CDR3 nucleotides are TGTGCCAGCAGTGAAGCGTCCACCACCTACGAGCAGTACTTC.

CDR3 residues: CASSLGDSIYNEQFF. Written as DNA, the CDR3 is TGTGCCAGCAGCTTAGGGGACAGTATCTACAATGAGCAGTTCTTC. The rearrangement links TRBV11-2 to TRBJ2-1, with 7 nucleotides matching TRBD1. Germline V gene sequence: CDR1 SGHAT, CDR2 FQNNGV. V lost 1 base, J lost 3 bases, and 3 bases stayed unmatched. CDR3 size: 15 residues.

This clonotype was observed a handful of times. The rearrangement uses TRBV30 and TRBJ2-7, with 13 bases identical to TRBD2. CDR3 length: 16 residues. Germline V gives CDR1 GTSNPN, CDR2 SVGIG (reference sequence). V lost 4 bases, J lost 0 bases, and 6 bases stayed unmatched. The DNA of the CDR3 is TGTGCCTGGATTGGACTAGCGGGGGCCAACTCCTACGAGCAGTACTTC. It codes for CAWIGLAGANSYEQYF.

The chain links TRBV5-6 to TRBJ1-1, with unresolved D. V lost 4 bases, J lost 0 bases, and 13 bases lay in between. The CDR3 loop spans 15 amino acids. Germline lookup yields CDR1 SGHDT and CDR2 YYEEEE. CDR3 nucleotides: TGTGCCAGCAGCCCCGTTCAGCGGATGAACACTGAAGCTTTCTTT. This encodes CASSPVQRMNTEAFF.

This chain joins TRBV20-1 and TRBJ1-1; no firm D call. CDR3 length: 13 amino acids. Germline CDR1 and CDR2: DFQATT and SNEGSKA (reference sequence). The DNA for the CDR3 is TGCACTCACGGGAAGGCAGTGAACACTGAAGCTTTCTTT. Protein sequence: CTHGKAVNTEAFF.

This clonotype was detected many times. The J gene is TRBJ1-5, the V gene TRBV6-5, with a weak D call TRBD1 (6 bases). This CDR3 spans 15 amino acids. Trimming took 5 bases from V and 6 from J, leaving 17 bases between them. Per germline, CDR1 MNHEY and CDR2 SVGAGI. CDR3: CASSAGGGSRQPQHF. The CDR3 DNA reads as TGTGCCAGCAGTGCTGGAGGGGGATCGCGTCAGCCCCAGCATTTT.

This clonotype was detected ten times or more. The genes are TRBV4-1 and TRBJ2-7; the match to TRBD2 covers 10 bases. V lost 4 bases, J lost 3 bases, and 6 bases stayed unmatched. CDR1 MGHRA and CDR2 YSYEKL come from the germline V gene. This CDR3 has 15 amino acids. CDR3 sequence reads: CASSPGLAVNYEQYF. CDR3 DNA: TGCGCCAGCAGCCCTGGACTAGCGGTAAACTACGAGCAGTACTTC.

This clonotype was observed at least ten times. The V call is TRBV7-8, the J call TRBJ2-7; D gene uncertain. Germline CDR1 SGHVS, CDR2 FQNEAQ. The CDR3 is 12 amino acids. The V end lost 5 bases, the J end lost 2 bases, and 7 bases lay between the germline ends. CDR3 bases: TGTGCCAGCAGCCAGAACACCTACGAGCAGTACTTC. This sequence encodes CASSQNTYEQYF.

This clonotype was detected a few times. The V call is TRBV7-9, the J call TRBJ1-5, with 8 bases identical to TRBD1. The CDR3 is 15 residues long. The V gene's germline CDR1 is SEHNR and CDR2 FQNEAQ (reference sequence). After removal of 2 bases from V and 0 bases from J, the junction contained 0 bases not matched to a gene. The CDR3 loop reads CASSLQGASNQPQHF. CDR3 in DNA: TGTGCCAGCAGCTTACAGGGGGCTAGCAATCAGCCCCAGCATTTT.

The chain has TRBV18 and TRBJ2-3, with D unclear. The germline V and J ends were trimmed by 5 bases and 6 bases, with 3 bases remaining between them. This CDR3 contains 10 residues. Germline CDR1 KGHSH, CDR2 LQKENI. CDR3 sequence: CASSMDTQYF. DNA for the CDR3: TGTGCCAGCTCAATGGATACGCAGTATTTT.

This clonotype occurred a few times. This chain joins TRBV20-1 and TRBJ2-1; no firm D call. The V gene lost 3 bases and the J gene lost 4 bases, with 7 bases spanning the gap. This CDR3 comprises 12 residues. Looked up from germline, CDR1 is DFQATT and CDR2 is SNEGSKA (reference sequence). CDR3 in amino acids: CSASALYNEQFF. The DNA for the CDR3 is TGCAGTGCTAGTGCCCTTTACAATGAGCAGTTCTTC.

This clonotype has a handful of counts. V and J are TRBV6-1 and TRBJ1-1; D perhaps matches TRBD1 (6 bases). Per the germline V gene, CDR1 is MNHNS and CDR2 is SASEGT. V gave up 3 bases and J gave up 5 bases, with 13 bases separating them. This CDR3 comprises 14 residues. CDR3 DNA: TGTGCCAGCAGTGACGGGGGGGCGCGGACTGAAGCTTTCTTT. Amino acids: CASSDGGARTEAFF.

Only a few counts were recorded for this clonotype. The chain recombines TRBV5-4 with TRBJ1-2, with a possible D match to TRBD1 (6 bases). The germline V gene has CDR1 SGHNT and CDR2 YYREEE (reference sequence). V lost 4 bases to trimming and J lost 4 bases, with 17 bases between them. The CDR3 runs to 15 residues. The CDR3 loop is CASSRTDTAGYGYTF. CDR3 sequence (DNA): TGTGCCAGCAGCAGGACAGATACTGCTGGCTATGGCTACACCTTC.

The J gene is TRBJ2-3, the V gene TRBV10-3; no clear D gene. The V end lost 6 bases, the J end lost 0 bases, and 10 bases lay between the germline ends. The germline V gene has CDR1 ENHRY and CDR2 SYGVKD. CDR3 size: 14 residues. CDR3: CAISRATSTDTQYF. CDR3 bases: TGTGCCATCAGCCGGGCTACTAGCACAGATACGCAGTATTTT.

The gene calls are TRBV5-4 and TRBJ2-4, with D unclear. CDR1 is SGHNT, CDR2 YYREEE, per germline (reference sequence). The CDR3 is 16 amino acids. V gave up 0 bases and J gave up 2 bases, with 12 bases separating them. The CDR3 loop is CASSLEPGRPKNIQYF. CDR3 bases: TGTGCCAGCAGCTTGGAACCCGGACGGCCCAAAAACATTCAGTACTTC.

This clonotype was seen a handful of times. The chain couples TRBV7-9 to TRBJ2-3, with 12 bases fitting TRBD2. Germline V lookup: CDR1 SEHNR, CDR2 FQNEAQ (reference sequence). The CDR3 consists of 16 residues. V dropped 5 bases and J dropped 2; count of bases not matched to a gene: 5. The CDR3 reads CASSTTSGGFTDTQYF. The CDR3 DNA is TGTGCCAGCAGCACGACTAGCGGGGGCTTCACAGATACGCAGTATTTT.

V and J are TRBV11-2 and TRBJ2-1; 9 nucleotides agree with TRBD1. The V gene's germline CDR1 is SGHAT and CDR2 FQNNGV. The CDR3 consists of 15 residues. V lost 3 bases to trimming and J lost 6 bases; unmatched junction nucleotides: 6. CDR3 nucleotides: TGTGCCAGCAGCTTTAGCGGACAGGGGTTCAATGAGCAGTTCTTC. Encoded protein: CASSFSGQGFNEQFF.

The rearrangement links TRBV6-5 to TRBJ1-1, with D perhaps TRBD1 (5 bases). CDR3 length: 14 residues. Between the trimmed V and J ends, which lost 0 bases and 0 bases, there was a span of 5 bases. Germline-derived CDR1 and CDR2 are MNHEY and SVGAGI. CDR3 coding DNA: TGTGCCAGCAGTTACTCGACAGTGAACACTGAAGCTTTCTTT. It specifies CASSYSTVNTEAFF.

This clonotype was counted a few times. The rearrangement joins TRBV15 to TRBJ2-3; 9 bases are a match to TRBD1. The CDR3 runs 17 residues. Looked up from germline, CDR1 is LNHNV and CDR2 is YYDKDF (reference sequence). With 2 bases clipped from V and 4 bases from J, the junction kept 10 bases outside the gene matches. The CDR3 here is CATSRSGGTGYADTQYF. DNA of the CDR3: TGTGCCACCAGCAGATCTGGAGGGACAGGGTACGCAGATACGCAGTATTTT. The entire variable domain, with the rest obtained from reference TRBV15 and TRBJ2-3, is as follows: DAMVIQNPRYQVTQFGKPVTLSCSQTLNHNVMYWYQQKSSQAPKLLFHYYDKDFNNEADTPDNFQSRRPNTSFCFLDIRSPGLGDTAMYLCATSRSGGTGYADTQYFGPGTRLTVL.